This T cell receptor beta chain was recorded in a study of Ad26.COV2.S vaccination and SARS-CoV-2 variants. Study conclusions and caveats: In TCR breadth and depth analyses, total T cell responses may have been underestimated.

Indicated treatment: some 20 received Ad26.COV2.S at low or high dose, single or two shots; about five received placebo; per-sample allocation not given. Day 63 following the first vaccine or placebo injection was when the samples were taken. At a Boston site, the person donating was an adult of 18-55 years. As to this clone: The antigen remains unidentified.

Profiled with immunoSEQ multiplex PCR; TCRdb holds only in-frame clones, not every one. The table records under 550,000 clones, roughly 90% of them present only once. Sequencing used peripheral blood, obtained in a trial of Ad26.COV2.S vaccine versus placebo. The receptor comes from a person between 18 and 65 years old who received the Ad26.COV2.S COVID-19 vaccine or a placebo.

The CDR3 here is CASSESRGYEQYF. The CDR3 nucleotides read TGTGCCAGCAGTGAGAGTAGGGGGTACGAGCAGTACTTC. The chain recombines TRBV2 with TRBJ2-7; D may be TRBD1 (6 bases). Germline loops: CDR1 SNHLY, CDR2 FYNNEI. The CDR3 sequence is 13 residues long. With 3 bases removed from V and 4 bases from J, the gap between germline ends came to 10 bases.